The present entry profiles one T cell receptor beta chain with its context. Participants were aged about 18 to 100 years from about 25 US areas. Participant reports of clinical history set cohort assignment. The sample comes from a study of blood T cell repertoires in COVID-19. Study overall: Both acute and convalescent COVID-19 samples were obtained from the United States, Italy and Spain. In each case, the material was cDNA or gDNA derived from T cells, B-cell-depleted T cells, or PBMCs.

V lost 3 bases, J lost 6 bases, and 9 bases lay in between. CDR1 and CDR2 (germline): ENHRY, SYGVKD. The CDR3 sequence is 13 residues long. Produced via immunoSEQ multiplex PCR; TCRdb's table is partial and in-frame only. The table shows some 180,000 clones, with about 88% occurring only once. The specimen was PBMCs or T cells enriched from blood (not recorded which). J is TRBJ1-5 and V is TRBV10-3; a weak D match, TRBD1 (5 bases). This TCR was recovered from a woman in her thirties or forties in a cohort exposed to, infected with or recovered from COVID-19 (not recorded which). The CDR3 reads CAISERGGQPQHF. The CDR3 DNA follows: TGTGCCATCAGTGAAAGGGGAGGTCAGCCCCAGCATTTT.